These 30 T cell receptor beta chains were all obtained from the same sample, sequenced in a study of blood T cell repertoires in COVID-19. Sequencing used immunoSEQ multiplex PCR; TCRdb keeps in-frame clones, though not all of them. The table has 280,000 or so clones, about nine tenths seen once. The sequenced sample consisted of PBMCs or T cells enriched from blood (not recorded which). These receptors were taken from a woman aged 45 to 65 who had been exposed to COVID-19.

This clone was recorded once. DNA for the CDR3: TGTGCCAGCTCTCACCGGGAGAAATGGGGGGAGACCCAGTACTTC. Encoded protein: CASSHREKWGETQYF. This sequence joins TRBV2 and TRBJ2-5; D may be TRBD2 (6 bases). From germline, CDR1 is SNHLY and CDR2 FYNNEI. The germline V and J ends were trimmed by 8 bases and 5 bases, with 21 bases remaining between them. The CDR3 is 15 amino acids.

V gene TRBV6-5 combines with J gene TRBJ2-2; 8 bases are shared with TRBD1. In germline, CDR1 is MNHEY, CDR2 SVGAGI. The CDR3 length is 15 residues. J lost 1 base, V lost 6 bases, and 4 bases had no gene match. The CDR3 DNA is TGTGCCAGCAGGGACGACAGGGGGAACACCGGGGAGCTGTTTTTT. It yields the protein CASRDDRGNTGELFF.

This clone turned up a few times. The chain carries TRBV28 and TRBJ1-6, with TRBD1 as a possible D gene (6 bases). Between the trimmed V and J ends, which lost 5 bases and 3 bases, there was a span of 11 bases. This CDR3 has 15 amino acids. CDR1 and CDR2 from the germline V gene are MDHEN and SYDVKM. The CDR3 nucleotides are TGTGCCAGCAGTACAAAGACAGGCTATAATTCACCCCTCCACTTT. Translated: CASSTKTGYNSPLHF.

CDR3 bases: TGTGCCAGCAGCCCGGGGTGGGGTTATGGGGAGACCCAGTACTTC. This encodes CASSPGWGYGETQYF. The rearrangement uses TRBV11-2 and TRBJ2-5, with D possibly matching TRBD2 (5 bases). The germline CDR1 and CDR2 sequences are SGHAT and FQNNGV. The CDR3 totals 15 residues. V shed 5 bases and J shed 5 bases, with 18 bases lying between them.

The rearrangement uses TRBV3-1 (or the pseudogene TRBV3-2) and TRBJ1-3; no reliable D call. Trimming pared 4 bases from V and 4 bases from J, leaving 11 bases between. The length of the CDR3 is 14 residues. Germline-derived CDR1 and CDR2 are LGHDT and YNNKEL (reference sequence). The CDR3 sequence: CASSLGLVGNTIYF. CDR3 nucleotides: TGTGCCAGCAGCCTGGGCCTGGTGGGAAACACCATATATTTT.

The V gene is TRBV5-1, the J gene TRBJ1-1, with 9 positions matching TRBD1. This CDR3 region has 14 residues. CDR1 SGHRS and CDR2 YFSETQ come from the germline V gene. Losses at the gene ends were 5 bases for V and 1 base for J; bases not matched to a gene: 3. The CDR3: CASRGTGKNTEAFF. In DNA, the CDR3 is TGCGCCAGCAGAGGGACAGGGAAGAACACTGAAGCTTTCTTT. Variable domain in full (rest from reference TRBV5-1 and TRBJ1-1): KAGVTQTPRYLIKTRGQQVTLSCSPISGHRSVSWYQQTPGQGLQFLFEYFSETQRNKGNFPGRFSGRQFSNSRSEMNVSTLELGDSALYLCASRGTGKNTEAFFGQGTRLTVV.

This rearrangement joins TRBV5-1 to TRBJ1-2, with D perhaps TRBD1 (6 bases). Germline CDR1 is SGHRS and CDR2 is YFSETQ. V lost 0 bases and J lost 3, with 9 bases in between. The CDR3 extends over 14 amino acids. The CDR3 DNA follows: TGCGCCAGCAGCTTGGAGGCAGGGGACTATGGCTACACCTTC. Translation: CASSLEAGDYGYTF.

The V gene is TRBV9, the J gene TRBJ2-1, with a tentative D call TRBD1 (6 bases). There are 14 residues in the CDR3. From germline, CDR1 is SGDLS and CDR2 YYNGEE. Trimming removed 3 bases at V and 4 bases at J, with 11 bases between. The CDR3 nucleotides are TGTGCCAGCAGCGCCACGGGACAATACAATGAGCAGTTCTTC. Translated, it gives CASSATGQYNEQFF.

The gene calls are TRBV4-2 and TRBJ2-5; TRBD2 matches at 7 bases. The CDR3 is 14 residues long. In germline, CDR1 is LGHNA, CDR2 YNFKEQ. V shed 0 bases and J 5 bases; nucleotides not matched to a gene: 3. The CDR3 spells CASSQEAGVETQYF. The CDR3 bases are TGTGCCAGCAGCCAAGAGGCGGGGGTGGAGACCCAGTACTTC.

This clone was detected only once. V is TRBV18 and J is TRBJ2-7, with TRBD1 as a possible D gene (5 bases). V lost 3 bases to trimming and J lost 0 bases, with 9 bases between them. The germline CDR1 and CDR2 sequences are KGHSH and LQKENI. This CDR3 has 14 amino acids. The CDR3 coding sequence is TGTGCCAGCTCACCCACCAGGGACTCCTACGAGCAGTACTTC. Its translation: CASSPTRDSYEQYF.

This sequence joins TRBV4-1 and TRBJ2-7; TRBD2 aligns across 7 bases. The CDR3 runs 15 residues. Germline trimming cut 0 bases from V and 3 bases from J; bases unmatched to any gene: 5. Germline assignment: CDR1 MGHRA and CDR2 YSYEKL. CDR3 in DNA: TGCGCCAGCAGCCAAGACGGGGGGTTGGTCTACGAGCAGTACTTC. It specifies CASSQDGGLVYEQYF.

This chain joins TRBV30 and TRBJ2-2, with D uncertain. V was clipped by 4 bases and J by 5 bases, with 14 bases between them. The CDR3 consists of 14 residues. Germline-derived CDR1 and CDR2 are GTSNPN and SVGIG (reference sequence). The CDR3 sequence is CAWNPGHSTGELFF. CDR3 in DNA: TGTGCCTGGAACCCTGGTCACTCAACCGGGGAGCTGTTTTTT.

This rearrangement joins TRBV15 to TRBJ1-3, with 7 positions matching TRBD1. J was trimmed by 0 bases and V by 1 base; bases with no gene match: 3. Germline values: CDR1 LNHNV, CDR2 YYDKDF (reference sequence). The CDR3 is 16 amino acids. The CDR3 sequence: CATSRGSGGSGNTIYF. The CDR3 region has the DNA TGTGCCACCAGCAGAGGGTCAGGGGGCTCTGGAAACACCATATATTTT.

The chain links TRBV19 to TRBJ1-1, with D unresolved. Germline CDR1 and CDR2: LNHDA and SQIVND (reference sequence). The CDR3 has 14 residues. V lost 5 bases and J 3 bases, leaving 13 bases between the germline ends. CDR3: CASSPRGWDTEAFF. The CDR3 bases are TGTGCCAGTAGTCCCCGAGGTTGGGACACTGAAGCTTTCTTT.

The rearrangement joins TRBV3-1 (or the pseudogene TRBV3-2) to TRBJ2-7, with no clear D. V lost 1 base and J lost 2, with 12 bases in between. The germline V gene has CDR1 LGHDT and CDR2 YNNKEL (reference sequence). The CDR3 totals 15 residues. The DNA of the CDR3 is TGTGCCAGCAGCCAAGGTGGTGGAGCTCCCTACGAGCAGTACTTC. It specifies CASSQGGGAPYEQYF.

This sequence joins TRBV7-2 and TRBJ2-7; perhaps TRBD2 as D (6 bases). CDR3 length: 15 amino acids. Trimming cost V 5 bases and J 7 bases, with 21 bases left between them. Germline lookup yields CDR1 SGHTA and CDR2 FQGNSA. CDR3 loop: CASSVLTSARLEQYF. The CDR3 DNA sequence: TGTGCCAGCAGCGTATTGACTAGTGCCCGCCTGGAGCAGTACTTC.

This clone was seen only a few times. One end of the junction does not line up with germline, which may come from a read error. This sequence joins TRBV30 and TRBJ2-1; 10 bases are a match to TRBD2. CDR3 length equals 12 residues. Germline lookup yields CDR1 GTSNPN and CDR2 SVGIG (reference sequence). As DNA, the CDR3 is TGTGCCTGGAGCCCTAGCGGGAGTGAGCAAATCTTC. This gives the protein CAWSPSGSEQIF.

The CDR3 region is CAWSTHAEYQPQHF. For the CDR3, the DNA is TGTGCCTGGAGTACCCACGCAGAATATCAGCCCCAGCATTTT. The V call is TRBV30, the J call TRBJ1-5; no firm D call. Trimming shortened V by 2 bases and J by 5 bases, and 13 bases separated the two germline ends. This CDR3 has 14 residues. Germline-derived CDR1 and CDR2 are GTSNPN and SVGIG (reference sequence).

The CDR3 DNA follows: TGTGCCAGCAGTAGCAGCGGGGGAACCACCGGGGAGCTGTTTTTT. This translates into CASSSSGGTTGELFF. The chain uses TRBV2 and TRBJ2-2; 8 positions agree with TRBD2. The CDR3 contains 15 residues. The J segment lost 4 bases and the V segment lost 5 bases, leaving 6 bases of the junction unmatched. Germline assignment: CDR1 SNHLY and CDR2 FYNNEI.

The rearrangement joins TRBV19 to TRBJ2-3, with 7 bases matching TRBD2. Germline loops: CDR1 LNHDA, CDR2 SQIVND (reference sequence). J gave up 4 bases and V 1 base, and 5 bases lay outside the gene matches. The CDR3 covers 15 residues. In DNA, the CDR3 is TGTGCCAGTAGTATAGTAACCCTAGCGGCAGATACGCAGTATTTT. Amino acids: CASSIVTLAADTQYF.

This chain uses TRBV3-1 (or the pseudogene TRBV3-2) with TRBJ1-4; no clear D gene. V lost 1 base and J 7 bases, leaving 16 bases between the germline ends. This CDR3 has 16 residues. CDR1 is LGHDT, CDR2 YNNKEL, per germline (reference sequence). This CDR3 is CASSQVNGVAAEKLFF. CDR3 bases: TGTGCCAGCAGCCAAGTGAACGGGGTAGCGGCTGAAAAACTGTTTTTT.

The chain links TRBV2 to TRBJ1-6; tentative D call: TRBD1 (6 bases). V gave up 4 bases and J gave up 7 bases, with 8 bases separating them. This CDR3 comprises 13 residues. Germline V CDR1 and CDR2: SNHLY, FYNNEI. CDR3 sequence reads: CASSGQENSPLHF. DNA for the CDR3: TGTGCCAGCAGTGGACAGGAGAATTCACCCCTCCACTTT.

This sequence joins TRBV11-1 and TRBJ2-1, with D perhaps matching TRBD2 (7 bases). CDR3 length: 15 residues. Trimming stripped 5 bases from V and 2 bases from J, with 13 bases between. Germline V gives CDR1 SGHAT, CDR2 FQDESV (reference sequence). Here the CDR3 reads CASSPSGGPYNEQFF. The CDR3 bases are TGTGCCAGCAGCCCCTCCGGGGGGCCCTACAATGAGCAGTTCTTC.

A single count supports this clone. The rearrangement joins TRBV20-1 to TRBJ1-2; TRBD1 agrees at 8 bases. Germline trimming cut 5 bases from V and 8 bases from J; bases unmatched to any gene: 4. Germline V gene lookup returns CDR1 DFQATT and CDR2 SNEGSKA (reference sequence). CDR3 length: 11 residues. The CDR3 loop is CSAFTGGGYTF. CDR3 nucleotides: TGCAGTGCTTTCACAGGGGGGGGCTACACCTTC.

V usage is TRBV11-3 and J usage is TRBJ2-1; a weak D match, TRBD2 (7 bases). Trimming stripped 0 bases from V and 7 bases from J, with 13 bases between. The CDR3 is 15 residues long. Germline loops: CDR1 SGHNT, CDR2 YENEEA. The CDR3 is CASSLDFGGRNEQFF. CDR3 DNA: TGTGCCAGCAGCTTAGATTTCGGGGGGCGGAATGAGCAGTTCTTC.

A single count supports this clone. The chain recombines TRBV29-1 with TRBJ1-1, with unresolved D. Germline values: CDR1 SQVTM, CDR2 ANQGSEA. With 5 bases removed from V and 1 base from J, the gap between germline ends came to 11 bases. The CDR3 runs 13 residues. The DNA for the CDR3 is TGCAGCGTTCGGTCCTTCCAGAACACTGAAGCTTTCTTT. Amino acids: CSVRSFQNTEAFF.

This chain joins TRBV27 and TRBJ1-6, with 10 bases fitting TRBD1. The CDR3 totals 16 residues. CDR1 is MNHEY and CDR2 is SMNVEV in the germline V gene (reference sequence). Trimming removed 6 bases from V and 13 bases from J; junction bases left unmatched: 15. CDR3 sequence reads: CASSHPRDRGVGPLHF. Here the CDR3 DNA reads TGTGCCAGCAGCCACCCCAGGGACAGGGGAGTGGGGCCCCTCCACTTT.

The chain is built from TRBV3-1 (or the pseudogene TRBV3-2) and TRBJ1-2; D is unclear. The CDR3 extends over 13 amino acids. Germline V gene sequence: CDR1 LGHDT, CDR2 YNNKEL (reference sequence). Trimming cost V 3 bases and J 2 bases, with 7 bases left between them. CDR3 nucleotides: TGTGCCAGCAGCCACCCGACAAACTATGGCTACACCTTC. Translating it yields CASSHPTNYGYTF.

The J gene is TRBJ1-3, the V gene TRBV30, with a weak D call TRBD1 (5 bases). Germline V gene data show CDR1 as GTSNPN and CDR2 as SVGIG (reference sequence). This CDR3 region has 12 residues. Trimming took off 2 bases at V and 4 bases at J, with 6 bases between the two ends. The CDR3 DNA follows: TGTGCCTGGAGTAGGACAGGAAACACCATATATTTT. This encodes CAWSRTGNTIYF. The whole variable domain, remainder taken from reference TRBV30 and TRBJ1-3, is SQTIHQWPATLVQPVGSPLSLECTVEGTSNPNLYWYRQAAGRGLQLLFYSVGIGQISSEVPQNLSASRPQDRQFILSSKKLLLSDSGFYLCAWSRTGNTIYFGEGSWLTVV.

The rearrangement links TRBV25-1 to TRBJ1-4; D uncertain. V was pared by 5 bases and J by 1 base, with 14 bases between. CDR3 length: 16 residues. Per germline, CDR1 MGHDK and CDR2 SYGVNS. The CDR3 reads CASSSGSSLTNEKLFF. For the CDR3, the DNA is TGTGCCAGCAGTTCTGGCTCCAGTCTAACTAATGAAAAACTGTTTTTT.